This passage covers 6 T cell receptor beta chains from one sample sequenced in a study of blood T cell repertoires in COVID-19 (dated by TCRdb to about 2020). Libraries were made using the immunoSEQ multiplex PCR assay. Not all clones reach the TCRdb copy of this immuneACCESS table, which keeps in-frame sequences only. Checked studies attribute under half of the gap to unresolved V genes and leave the rest unexplained. For this sample the table gives more than 150,000 clones, of which around nine tenths were detected only once. Jointly, the top ten make up approximately 12% of the sample. What was sequenced was peripheral blood. The receptors were gathered from a woman in her seventies with COVID-19, enrolled during active disease.

The V call is TRBV28, the J call TRBJ1-6; D perhaps matches TRBD1 (5 bases). This CDR3 is 17 amino acids long. V dropped 2 bases and J dropped 7 bases, with 18 bases sitting between them. The germline V gene has CDR1 MDHEN and CDR2 SYDVKM. CDR3 in amino acids: CASSLPGGRALNSPLHF. The CDR3 nucleotides read TGTGCCAGCAGTTTACCCGGGGGGAGGGCCCTCAATTCACCCCTCCACTTT.

On this clone itself: At one boundary the junction diverges from the germline segment, which might be a read error. The chain has TRBV11-1 and TRBJ1-1; 7 positions agree with TRBD1. Germline CDR1 is SGHAT and CDR2 is FQDESV (reference sequence). CDR3 length equals 15 residues. The CDR3 region is CASSPSTGRRTAAFF. For the CDR3, the DNA is TGTGCCAGCAGCCCATCGACAGGGAGAAGAACTGCAGCTTTCTTT.

The chain carries TRBV2 and TRBJ1-5; TRBD1 matches at 9 bases. V gave up 6 bases and J gave up 3 bases; unmatched junction bases: 6. CDR3 length: 15 amino acids. Per germline, CDR1 SNHLY and CDR2 FYNNEI. CDR3 residues: CASRKGTGNNQPQHF. The CDR3 bases are TGTGCCAGCAGGAAGGGGACAGGGAACAATCAGCCCCAGCATTTT.

J is TRBJ2-1 and V is TRBV24-1; D call uncertain. Between the trimmed V and J ends, which lost 1 base and 0 bases, there was a span of 9 bases. Germline V lookup: CDR1 KGHDR, CDR2 SFDVKD. The CDR3 length is 16 residues. Here the CDR3 DNA reads TGTGCCACCAGTGATTTCTCCACGAGCTCCTACAATGAGCAGTTCTTC. Amino acid sequence: CATSDFSTSSYNEQFF.

The chain has TRBV29-1 and TRBJ2-6; D may be TRBD2 (6 bases). CDR1 is SQVTM and CDR2 is ANQGSEA in the germline V gene. CDR3 length: 15 amino acids. V gave up 7 bases and J gave up 2 bases, with 15 bases separating them. This chain's CDR3 is CSASGGTAGANVLTF. The CDR3 bases are TGCAGCGCCTCTGGGGGGACTGCTGGGGCCAACGTCCTGACTTTC. The full variable domain, with the rest looked up from reference TRBV29-1 and TRBJ2-6, is SAVISQKPSRDICQRGTSLTIQCQVDSQVTMMFWYRQQPGQSLTLIATANQGSEATYESGFVIDKFPISRPNLTFSTLTVSNMSPEDSSIYLCSASGGTAGANVLTFGAGSRLTVL.

J is TRBJ2-4 and V is TRBV15; TRBD2 matches at 12 bases. V was pared by 2 bases and J by 0 bases, with 11 bases of the junction left unmatched. This CDR3 has 20 residues. Germline V gene data show CDR1 as LNHNV and CDR2 as YYDKDF (reference sequence). Here the CDR3 DNA reads TGTGCCACCAGCAGATATTACGGACTAGCGGGACCCATAGCCAAAAACATTCAGTACTTC. Translation gives CATSRYYGLAGPIAKNIQYF. The entire variable domain, with the rest obtained from reference TRBV15 and TRBJ2-4, is as follows: DAMVIQNPRYQVTQFGKPVTLSCSQTLNHNVMYWYQQKSSQAPKLLFHYYDKDFNNEADTPDNFQSRRPNTSFCFLDIRSPGLGDTAMYLCATSRYYGLAGPIAKNIQYFGAGTRLSVL.